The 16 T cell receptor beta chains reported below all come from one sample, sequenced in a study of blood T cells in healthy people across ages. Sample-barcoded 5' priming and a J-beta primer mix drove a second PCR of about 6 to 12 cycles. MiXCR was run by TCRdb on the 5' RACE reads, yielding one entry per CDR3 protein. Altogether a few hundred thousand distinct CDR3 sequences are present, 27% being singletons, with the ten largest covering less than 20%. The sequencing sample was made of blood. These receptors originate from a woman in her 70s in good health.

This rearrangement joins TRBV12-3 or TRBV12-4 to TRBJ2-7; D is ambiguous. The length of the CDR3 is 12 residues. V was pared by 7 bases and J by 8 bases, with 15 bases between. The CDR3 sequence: CASTTGQSKQYF. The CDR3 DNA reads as TGTGCCAGCACTACTGGGCAGTCTAAGCAGTACTTC.

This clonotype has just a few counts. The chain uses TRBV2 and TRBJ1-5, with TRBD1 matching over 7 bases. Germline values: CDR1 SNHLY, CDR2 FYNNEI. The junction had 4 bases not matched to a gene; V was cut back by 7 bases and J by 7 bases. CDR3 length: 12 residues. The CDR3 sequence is CASKGGRQPQHF. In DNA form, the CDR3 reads TGTGCCAGCAAAGGGGGCAGGCAGCCCCAGCATTTT.

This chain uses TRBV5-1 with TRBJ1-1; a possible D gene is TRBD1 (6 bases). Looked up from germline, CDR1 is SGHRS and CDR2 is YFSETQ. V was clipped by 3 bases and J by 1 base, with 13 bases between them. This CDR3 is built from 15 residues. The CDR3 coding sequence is TGCGCCAGCAGCTCCACAGAGGGGGGGAACACTGAAGCTTTCTTT. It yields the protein CASSSTEGGNTEAFF.

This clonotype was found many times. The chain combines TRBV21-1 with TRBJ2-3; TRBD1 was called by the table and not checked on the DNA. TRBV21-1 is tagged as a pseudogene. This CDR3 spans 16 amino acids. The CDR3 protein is CASSKEAWGETDTQYF. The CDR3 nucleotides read TGTGCCAGCAGCAAAGAGGCATGGGGGGAAACAGATACGCAGTATTTT.

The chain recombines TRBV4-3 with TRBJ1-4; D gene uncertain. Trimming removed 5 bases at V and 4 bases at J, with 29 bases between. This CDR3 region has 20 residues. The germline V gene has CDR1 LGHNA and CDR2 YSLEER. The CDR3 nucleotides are TGCGCCAGCAGCTACCTTCGGGAGGCCGGGAGGAGTCCGATTAATGAAAAACTGTTTTTT. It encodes CASSYLREAGRSPINEKLFF.

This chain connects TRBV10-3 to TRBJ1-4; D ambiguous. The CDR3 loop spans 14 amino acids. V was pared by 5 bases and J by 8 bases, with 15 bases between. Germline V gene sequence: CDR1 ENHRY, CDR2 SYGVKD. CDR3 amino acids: CAISPDTPGEKLFF. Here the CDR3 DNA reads TGTGCCATCAGTCCTGACACTCCCGGGGAAAAACTGTTTTTT.

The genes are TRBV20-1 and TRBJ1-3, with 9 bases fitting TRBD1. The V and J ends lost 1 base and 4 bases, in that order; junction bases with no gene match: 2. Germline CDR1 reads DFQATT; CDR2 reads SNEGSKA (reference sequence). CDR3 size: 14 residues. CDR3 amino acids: CSARVTGGGNTIYF. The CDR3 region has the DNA TGCAGTGCTAGAGTGACAGGGGGAGGAAACACCATATATTTT.

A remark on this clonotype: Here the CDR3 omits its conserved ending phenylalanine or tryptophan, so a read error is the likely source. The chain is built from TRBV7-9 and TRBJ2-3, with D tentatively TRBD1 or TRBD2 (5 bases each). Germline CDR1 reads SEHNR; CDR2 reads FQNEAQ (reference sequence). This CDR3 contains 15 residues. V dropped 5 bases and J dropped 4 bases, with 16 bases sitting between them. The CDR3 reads CASSPKGRPADTQYL. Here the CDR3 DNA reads TGTGCCAGCAGCCCTAAGGGACGGCCGGCAGATACGCAGTATCTT.

CDR3 in amino acids: CSARPGAGEQYF. Written as DNA, the CDR3 is TGCAGTGCTAGGCCCGGGGCGGGCGAGCAGTACTTC. This chain links TRBV20-1 with TRBJ2-7, with D possibly called TRBD1 or TRBD2 (5 bases each). This CDR3 has 12 residues. Germline CDR1 and CDR2: DFQATT and SNEGSKA (reference sequence). With 3 bases removed from V and 6 bases from J, the gap between germline ends came to 12 bases.

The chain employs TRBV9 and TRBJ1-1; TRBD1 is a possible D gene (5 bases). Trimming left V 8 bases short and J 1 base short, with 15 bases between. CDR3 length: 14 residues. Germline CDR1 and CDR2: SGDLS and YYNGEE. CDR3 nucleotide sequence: TGTGCCAGTGGGCAGGGCGCCGAGAACACTGAAGCTTTCTTT. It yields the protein CASGQGAENTEAFF.

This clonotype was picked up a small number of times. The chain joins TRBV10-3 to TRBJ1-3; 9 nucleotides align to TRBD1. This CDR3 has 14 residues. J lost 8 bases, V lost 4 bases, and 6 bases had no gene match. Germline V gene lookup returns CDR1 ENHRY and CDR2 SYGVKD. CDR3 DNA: TGTGCCATCAGTGCTACAGGGGGCAAGGACACCATATATTTT. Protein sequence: CAISATGGKDTIYF.

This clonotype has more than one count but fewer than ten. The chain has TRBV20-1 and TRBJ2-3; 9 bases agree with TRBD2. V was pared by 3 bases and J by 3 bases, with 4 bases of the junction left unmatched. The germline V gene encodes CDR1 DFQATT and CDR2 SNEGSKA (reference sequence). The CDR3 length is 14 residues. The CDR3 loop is CSASRSGGTDTQYF. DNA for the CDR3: TGCAGTGCTAGCAGAAGCGGGGGGACAGATACGCAGTATTTT.

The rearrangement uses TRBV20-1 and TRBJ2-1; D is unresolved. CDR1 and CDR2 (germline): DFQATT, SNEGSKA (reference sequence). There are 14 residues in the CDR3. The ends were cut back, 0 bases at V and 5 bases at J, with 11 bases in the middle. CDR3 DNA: TGCAGTGCTAGAGATAGGGCCTATAACAATGAGCAGTTCTTC. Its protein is CSARDRAYNNEQFF.

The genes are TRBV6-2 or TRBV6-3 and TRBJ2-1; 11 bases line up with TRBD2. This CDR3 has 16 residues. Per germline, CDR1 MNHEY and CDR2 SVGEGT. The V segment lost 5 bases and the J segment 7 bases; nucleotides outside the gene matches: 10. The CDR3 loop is CASSRPPGTSGNEQFF. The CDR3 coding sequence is TGTGCCAGCAGTCGTCCTCCGGGGACTAGCGGAAATGAGCAGTTCTTC.

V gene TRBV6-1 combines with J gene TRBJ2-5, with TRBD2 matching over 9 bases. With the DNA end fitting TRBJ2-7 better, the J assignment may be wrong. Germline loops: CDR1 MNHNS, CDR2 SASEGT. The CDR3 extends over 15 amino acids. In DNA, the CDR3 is TGTGCCAGCAGTGAAGGAGGAGCGGGGGGCTACGAGCAGTACTTC. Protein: CASSEGGAGGYEQYF.

The DNA of the CDR3 is TGCAGTGCTAGAGATAATCGGAGAGCTAACTATGGCTACACCTTC. Protein sequence: CSARDNRRANYGYTF. The J gene is TRBJ1-2, the V gene TRBV20-1; D unresolved. The CDR3 is made up of 15 amino acids. The germline gives CDR1 DFQATT, CDR2 SNEGSKA (reference sequence). V shed 0 bases and J shed 0 bases, with 11 bases lying between them.